These T cell receptor beta chains were read from a single sample in a study of cytomegalovirus exposure and HLA in healthy donors. The method was immunoSEQ multiplex PCR; TCRdb's version includes in-frame clones alone and lacks a portion of them. Among 90,000 to 130,000 clones listed, 65% to 85% were seen once. Sequencing used PBMCs. The source of these receptors is a man under 40 in good health and CMV-seropositive. The CDR3 runs from the conserved cysteine through the conserved F or W. The order of the fields is clone size, V gene, J gene, D gene, CDR3 DNA, CDR3 protein. A D gene is named only where the DNA matches it firmly. Rows give clone size only sometimes, using once, few, many, or a class for an expanded clone.

size: -
V: TRBV5-1
J: TRBJ2-5
D: -
DNA: TGCGCCAGCAGCTTGGAAGGAACAGGGAGCGAGACCCAGTACTTC
CDR3: CASSLEGTGSETQYF

size: -
V: TRBV4-3
J: TRBJ2-1
D: TRBD2
DNA: TGCGCCAGCAGCCAAGACCCTAGCGGGGGGGCCAATGAGCAGTTCTTC
CDR3: CASSQDPSGGANEQFF

size: -
V: TRBV30
J: TRBJ1-2
D: -
DNA: TGTGCCTGGAGTGCCTTGGGGGCAGGGATGTTCTATGGCTACACCTTC
CDR3: CAWSALGAGMFYGYTF

size: -
V: TRBV5-1
J: TRBJ2-5
D: TRBD2
DNA: TGCGCCAGCAGCTTAGAAGCGGGGACCACTGAGACCCAGTACTTC
CDR3: CASSLEAGTTETQYF

size: -
V: TRBV4-3
J: TRBJ1-2
D: -
DNA: TGCGCCAGCAGCCAGGCAGGACAGCCAACCTATGGCTACACCTTC
CDR3: CASSQAGQPTYGYTF

size: -
V: TRBV6-5
J: TRBJ1-2
D: -
DNA: TGTGCCAGCAGTCTTCTAGTTATGGACAGAGATGGCTACACCTTC
CDR3: CASSLLVMDRDGYTF

size: -
V: TRBV9
J: TRBJ2-5
D: -
DNA: TGTGCCAGCAGCGTCCTCGGAGGTAAACAAGAGACCCAGTACTTC
CDR3: CASSVLGGKQETQYF

size: -
V: TRBV4-1
J: TRBJ1-4
D: TRBD1
DNA: TGCGCCAGCAGCCAAGCCACAGGGGGCCTAACGGAAAAACTGTTTTTT
CDR3: CASSQATGGLTEKLFF

size: -
V: TRBV5-6
J: TRBJ2-7
D: TRBD2
DNA: TGTGCCAGCAGCTTGCAACTAGCGGGTACCTACGAGCAGTACTTC
CDR3: CASSLQLAGTYEQYF

size: -
V: TRBV7-2
J: TRBJ1-4
D: TRBD1
DNA: TGTGCCAGCAGTCTTAACACAGGGGGAACTAATGAAAAACTGTTTTTT
CDR3: CASSLNTGGTNEKLFF

size: -
V: TRBV18
J: TRBJ2-3
D: TRBD2
DNA: TGTGCCAGCTCACATGACGGGGGGATAGGAACAGATACGCAGTATTTT
CDR3: CASSHDGGIGTDTQYF

size: -
V: TRBV10-3
J: TRBJ2-1
D: -
DNA: TGTGCCATCAGTGAGTTGGAGGGGGCACGTCATGAGCAGTTCTTC
CDR3: CAISELEGARHEQFF

size: -
V: TRBV7-9
J: TRBJ2-5
D: TRBD2
DNA: TGTGCCAGCAGCTCTCCGCCTAGCGGGGGGACCCAGTACTTC
CDR3: CASSSPPSGGTQYF

size: -
V: TRBV19
J: TRBJ1-6
D: TRBD1
DNA: TGTGCCAGTAGACAGGGGGGCGACTCACCCCTCCACTTT
CDR3: CASRQGGDSPLHF

size: -
V: TRBV30
J: TRBJ2-1
D: TRBD2
DNA: TGTGCCTGGAGTGCGCCTAGCGGGGGAGCCTACAATGAGCAGTTCTTC
CDR3: CAWSAPSGGAYNEQFF

size: once
V: TRBV4-1
J: TRBJ1-4
D: TRBD1
DNA: TGCGCCAGCAGCCCGACAGGGAACCCAGTTGGGGCTAATGAAAAACTGTTTTTT
CDR3: CASSPTGNPVGANEKLFF

size: -
V: TRBV13
J: TRBJ2-7
D: -
DNA: TGTGCCAGCAGCTTTACCGGCAGGGTCGACGAGCAGTACTTC
CDR3: CASSFTGRVDEQYF

size: -
V: TRBV18
J: TRBJ2-5
D: -
DNA: TGTGCCAGCTCACCGGAGGGGGCGTCGGCCCAAGAGACCCAGTACTTC
CDR3: CASSPEGASAQETQYF

size: once
V: TRBV5-1
J: TRBJ2-7
D: TRBD1
DNA: TGCGCCAGCAGCCCCCCGGGACAGAGATCCTACGAGCAGTACTTC
CDR3: CASSPPGQRSYEQYF

size: few
V: TRBV6-4
J: TRBJ1-2
D: TRBD1
DNA: TGTGCCACCGCCTTCCCAGGGACAGGGGTCTTCTATGGCTACACCTTC
CDR3: CATAFPGTGVFYGYTF

size: -
V: TRBV5-4
J: TRBJ1-1
D: -
DNA: TGTGCCAGCAGCTTGTCGGTAAACACTGAAGCTTTCTTT
CDR3: CASSLSVNTEAFF

size: -
V: TRBV7-9
J: TRBJ1-4
D: -
DNA: TGTGCCAGCAGCTTAGAGCAACAGGGCATCGAAAAACTGTTTTTT
CDR3: CASSLEQQGIEKLFF

size: -
V: TRBV11-3
J: TRBJ1-2
D: TRBD1
DNA: TGTGCCAGCAGCTTAGCGGGACAGGGGTTTCGTGGCTACACCTTC
CDR3: CASSLAGQGFRGYTF

size: -
V: TRBV27
J: TRBJ1-5
D: TRBD1
DNA: TGTGCCAGCAGCAACAGGGGCCTTCTTCATCAGCCCCAGCATTTT
CDR3: CASSNRGLLHQPQHF

size: -
V: TRBV15
J: TRBJ2-1
D: -
DNA: TGTGCCACCAGCAGATCTGGAAAAGGACATCTGCGTTACAATGAGCAGTTCTTC
CDR3: CATSRSGKGHLRYNEQFF

size: once
V: TRBV5-1
J: TRBJ2-7
D: -
DNA: TGCGCCAGCAGCTTGGCGGAGGGGCGCTGGGACTTC
CDR3: CASSLAEGRWDF

size: -
V: TRBV4-1
J: TRBJ2-1
D: -
DNA: TGCGCCAGCAGCCTGCGGGGTTACAATGAGCAGTTCTTC
CDR3: CASSLRGYNEQFF

size: -
V: TRBV7-2
J: TRBJ2-7
D: TRBD1
DNA: TGTGCCAGCAGCTCACAACAGGGGGCGAGCTACGAGCAGTACTTC
CDR3: CASSSQQGASYEQYF

size: -
V: TRBV21-1
J: TRBJ2-2
D: -
DNA: TGTGCCAGCAGCCTAACAACAGGGCCGGGTAACACCGGGGAGCTGTTTTTT
CDR3: CASSLTTGPGNTGELFF

size: -
V: TRBV28
J: TRBJ2-3
D: -
DNA: TGTGCCAGCAGTCCAGGGTTACTAGCCACAGATACGCAGTATTTT
CDR3: CASSPGLLATDTQYF

size: -
V: TRBV5-1
J: TRBJ2-3
D: -
DNA: TGCGCCAGCAGCTTGGTGGAGGGGTCAGACGGCACAGATACGCAGTATTTT
CDR3: CASSLVEGSDGTDTQYF

size: few
V: TRBV9
J: TRBJ2-6
D: TRBD1
DNA: TGTGCCAGCAGCGAACGAGACAGGGCTGGGGCCAACGTCCTGACTTTC
CDR3: CASSERDRAGANVLTF

size: -
V: TRBV5-3
J: TRBJ1-3
D: -
DNA: TGTGCCAGAAGCGCGCTGCCCAGGGGAGGGTACTCTGGAAACACCATATATTTT
CDR3: CARSALPRGGYSGNTIYF

size: -
V: TRBV11-2
J: TRBJ2-1
D: TRBD2
DNA: TGTGCCAGCAGCTTAGTGCCTAGCGGGGGGATTCGCCTAAATGAGCAGTTCTTC
CDR3: CASSLVPSGGIRLNEQFF

size: -
V: TRBV28
J: TRBJ1-6
D: -
DNA: TGTGCCAGCAGAAAGTCGGCTCCGGGGAATTCACCCCTCCACTTT
CDR3: CASRKSAPGNSPLHF

size: -
V: TRBV7-9
J: TRBJ2-7
D: TRBD2
DNA: TGTGCCAGCAGAGCGGGACTGACCTACGAGCAGTACTTC
CDR3: CASRAGLTYEQYF

size: -
V: TRBV5-5
J: TRBJ2-5
D: TRBD1
DNA: TGTGCCAGCAGTTTCCTTCCGGGACAGGGAGGGGAGACCCAGTACTTC
CDR3: CASSFLPGQGGETQYF

size: -
V: TRBV30
J: TRBJ2-3
D: -
DNA: TGTGCCTGGGCCTCCAGCGGAACAGATACGCAGTATTTT
CDR3: CAWASSGTDTQYF

size: few
V: TRBV14
J: TRBJ1-4
D: -
DNA: TGTGCCAGCAGCCAAGATCTCAGGGGAAGAGAAAAACTGTTTTTT
CDR3: CASSQDLRGREKLFF

size: few
V: TRBV29-1
J: TRBJ2-5
D: -
DNA: TGCAGCGTTGAGACAGTACAAGAGACCCAGTACTTC
CDR3: CSVETVQETQYF

size: -
V: TRBV2
J: TRBJ2-7
D: TRBD1
DNA: TGTGCCAGCAGGAGGGACAGCCCCTACGAGCAGTACTTC
CDR3: CASRRDSPYEQYF

size: -
V: TRBV7-9
J: TRBJ2-5
D: -
DNA: TGTGCCAGCAGCCCTGGACAGTACGTTCTGGGGACCCAGTACTTC
CDR3: CASSPGQYVLGTQYF

size: -
V: TRBV27
J: TRBJ1-2
D: TRBD1
DNA: TGTGCCAGCAGTTTCCGGGACAGGGGATTTTATGGCTACACCTTC
CDR3: CASSFRDRGFYGYTF

size: -
V: TRBV6-5
J: TRBJ2-2
D: -
DNA: TGTGCCACAGGACAGAGTTCATTTCCCGGGGAGCTGTTTTTT
CDR3: CATGQSSFPGELFF

size: -
V: TRBV29-1
J: TRBJ2-7
D: -
DNA: TGCAGCGTTGTAGGGGGGGCGTCAGGCGAGCAGTACTTC
CDR3: CSVVGGASGEQYF

size: few
V: TRBV4-1
J: TRBJ1-2
D: -
DNA: TGCGCCAGCAGCCGGGCCGCGGGCCTCGGAGGCTACACCTTC
CDR3: CASSRAAGLGGYTF

size: -
V: TRBV6-5
J: TRBJ1-4
D: -
DNA: TGTGCCAGCAGTTACAACAAAGTATCCGAAAAACTGTTTTTT
CDR3: CASSYNKVSEKLFF

size: -
V: TRBV11-2
J: TRBJ1-3
D: -
DNA: TGTGCCAGCAGCTTATGGACAGATCCAAACACCATATATTTT
CDR3: CASSLWTDPNTIYF

size: -
V: TRBV7-9
J: TRBJ2-7
D: TRBD2
DNA: TGTTCCAGCAGCCCCGAGGTCCGCGGGAGCTCCTACGAGCAGTACTTC
CDR3: CSSSPEVRGSSYEQYF

size: -
V: TRBV5-4
J: TRBJ2-7
D: -
DNA: TGTGCCAGCAGTCTGACAGGAGAATCCTACGAGCAGTACTTC
CDR3: CASSLTGESYEQYF

size: -
V: TRBV9
J: TRBJ2-1
D: -
DNA: TGTGCCAGCACGGCGGAAACAAAGCCTAACAATGAGCAGTTCTTC
CDR3: CASTAETKPNNEQFF

size: few
V: TRBV7-2
J: TRBJ2-3
D: -
DNA: TGTGCCAGCAGCTTAGCGCGGGGTCTCGAATCGACCATCACAGATACGCAGTATTTT
CDR3: CASSLARGLESTITDTQYF

size: -
V: TRBV4-2
J: TRBJ2-7
D: TRBD1
DNA: TGTGCCAGCAGCTACCCCGGGACAGGGAACGAGCAGTACTTC
CDR3: CASSYPGTGNEQYF

size: once
V: TRBV7-2
J: TRBJ1-2
D: TRBD1
DNA: TGTGCCAGCAGCTTAGCCCTGGGACAGCATAACTATGGCTACACCTTC
CDR3: CASSLALGQHNYGYTF